This T cell receptor beta chain was recorded in a study of cytomegalovirus exposure and HLA in healthy donors. Deletions cut 5 bases from V and 11 bases from J, with 12 bases between. Germline CDR1 is SGHTA and CDR2 is FQGNSA. CDR3 length: 11 residues. A multiplex PCR was run with 60 Vbeta primers and 13 Jbeta primers. In the authors' methods: It was a later analysis that counted tens of millions of unique TCR beta chains, of which some 12 million were shared. Profiled with immunoSEQ multiplex PCR; TCRdb holds only in-frame clones, not every one. Clonal size and the V and J genes are those of that table, whereas D and trimming came from the DNA. This table holds some 96,000 clones, 76% found once.

The sample was PBMCs. The TCR comes from a man aged 35 to 55 in good health and CMV-seronegative. V usage is TRBV7-2 and J usage is TRBJ1-1; TRBD1 is a possible D gene (6 bases). The DNA for the CDR3 is TGTGCCAGCAGCCCAGGGGTTGGTGCTTTCTTT. Translating gives CASSPGVGAFF. The full variable domain, completed using reference TRBV7-2 and TRBJ1-1, is GAGVSQSPSNKVTEKGKDVELRCDPISGHTALYWYRQSLGQGLEFLIYFQGNSAPDKSGLPSDRFSAERTGGSVSTLTIQRTQQEDSAVYLCASSPGVGAFFGQGTRLTVV.